The next 2 T cell receptor beta chains were all read from a single sample in a study of T-cell reconstitution after alpha-beta-depleted transplantation in children (dated by TCRdb to the mid-2010s). The library relied on PCR. The sequencer was an Illumina HiSeq 2500. TCR library preparation used molecular barcoding, with unique molecular identifiers applied to normalize quantification of the TCRbeta repertoire. TCRdb ran its own pipeline on the public reads, namely fastp trimming at Q25 and MiXCR clone calling, and kept in-frame beta chains. Rows merge per CDR3 protein into single entries with the most common DNA and genes. In this sample the table shows about 240,000 distinct CDR3 sequences, about 12% of which occur a single time. The ten largest clones add up to approximately 2.9% of the sample. Specimen: PBMCs from the stem cell graft donor, collected from the stem cell graft. The receptors come from a human donor who donated a stem cell graft to a child with acute lymphoblastic leukemia.

This clonotype was seen many times. The chain joins TRBV20-1 to TRBJ2-7; possible D gene TRBD1, 6 bases. Germline CDR1 and CDR2: DFQATT and SNEGSKA (reference sequence). V lost 0 bases and J 3 bases, leaving 9 bases between the germline ends. The CDR3 length is 13 residues. The CDR3 spells CSARETGDYEQYF. CDR3 sequence (DNA): TGCAGTGCTAGAGAGACAGGCGACTACGAGCAGTACTTC.

This clonotype was picked up many times. The rearrangement links TRBV20-1 to TRBJ2-2, with a weak D call TRBD2 (6 bases). The CDR3 is 14 residues long. Germline values: CDR1 DFQATT, CDR2 SNEGSKA (reference sequence). V shed 4 bases and J shed 8 bases, with 17 bases lying between them. CDR3 protein: CSAILADKRGELFF. CDR3 in DNA: TGCAGTGCTATCTTAGCGGATAAAAGGGGGGAGCTGTTTTTT.